The 11 T cell receptor beta chains below all came from one sample that was sequenced in a study of T cells expressing NK-cell markers. TCRdb reworked the 5' RACE reads into one entry per CDR3 protein, no DNA. The sample totals about 400,000 distinct CDR3 sequences. The sample taken for sequencing was blood T cells: a sorted CD56 or NKG2C T cell subset, CD4+ or CD8+ T cells, or bulk PBMC T cells (not recorded which). These TCRs come from a woman aged 45 to 65 in good health.

The chain has TRBV29-1 and TRBJ2-5; TCRdb lists TRBD1, though no DNA is available to test this call. This CDR3 has 15 amino acids. Germline CDR1 reads SQVTM; CDR2 reads ANQGSEA. CDR3 residues: CSVEDLGTGKETQYF.

The chain employs TRBV7-6 and TRBJ1-2; TCRdb proposes TRBD1, but this gene call is untestable without DNA. The germline V gene encodes CDR1 SGHVS and CDR2 FNYEAQ. There are 14 residues in the CDR3. The CDR3: CASSTGQGWNGYTF.

V and J are TRBV2 and TRBJ2-3; no DNA is available, so the TRBD1 call from TCRdb remains unchecked. Germline V CDR1 and CDR2: SNHLY, FYNNEI. The CDR3 runs to 15 residues. The CDR3 sequence: CASSDNRDPTDTQYF.

V and J are TRBV20-1 and TRBJ2-5; TCRdb returns TRBD2, unconfirmable since there is no DNA. Per germline, CDR1 DFQATT and CDR2 SNEGSKA (reference sequence). This CDR3 comprises 19 residues. The chain's CDR3 is CSARDPQLGQRLYQETQYF.

The rearrangement uses TRBV5-1 and TRBJ2-5. CDR1 and CDR2 from the germline V gene are SGHRS and YFSETQ. The CDR3 extends over 16 amino acids. The CDR3 sequence is CASSLDLGRRRETQYF.

V is TRBV9 and J is TRBJ2-2; TCRdb returns TRBD2, unconfirmable since there is no DNA. Germline CDR1 reads SGDLS; CDR2 reads YYNGEE. The CDR3 spans 15 residues. CDR3 region: CASSKDSPRFGELFF.

The CDR3 loop is CAISESGVSPLHF. The chain employs TRBV10-3 and TRBJ1-6. Germline V gene data show CDR1 as ENHRY and CDR2 as SYGVKD. This CDR3 comprises 13 residues.

The chain uses TRBV27 and TRBJ2-7; TCRdb names TRBD1, which stays unverified in the absence of DNA. Germline V gene data show CDR1 as MNHEY and CDR2 as SMNVEV (reference sequence). The CDR3 has 12 residues. The CDR3 region is CASSLSGTEQYF.

The chain recombines TRBV2 with TRBJ2-5; no DNA is available, so the TRBD2 call from TCRdb remains unchecked. Germline CDR1 SNHLY, CDR2 FYNNEI. The CDR3 totals 13 residues. The CDR3 loop is CASPLAGEETQYF.

The chain uses TRBV14 and TRBJ2-3. CDR3 length equals 15 residues. Germline CDR1 SGHDN, CDR2 FVKESK. This CDR3 reads CASSRRGSYTDTQYF.

CDR3 region: CATSRGEPRKELFF. The chain links TRBV15 to TRBJ1-4. The germline CDR1 and CDR2 sequences are LNHNV and YYDKDF (reference sequence). CDR3 length equals 14 residues.